The entry that follows covers one TCR beta chain sequence. The data are from a study of CD8+CD57+ T cells in acquired aplastic anemia. Study-wide context: Sorted CD4+ and CD8+ cells yielded DNA averaging around 3.2 ug.

The TCR beta profiling, which covered VDJ combination and CDR3 sequence, was carried out using genomic DNA as the template. One entry per CDR3 protein results from TCRdb running MiXCR on the reads. The sample lists about 160,000 distinct CDR3 sequences; approximately 40% were seen once. V was pared by 10 bases and J by 0 bases, with 12 bases between. CDR3 length: 13 residues. From germline, CDR1 is SNHLY and CDR2 FYNNEI. Sequencing used sorted CD4+, CD8+, or CD8+CD57+ T cells (not recorded which) from PBMCs. This receptor was taken from a human donor in good health. The chain joins TRBV2 to TRBJ1-1; a possible D gene is TRBD1 (5 bases). The CDR3 sequence is CATPGPMNTEAFF. The DNA of the CDR3 is TGTGCCACCCCGGGACCGATGAACACTGAAGCTTTCTTT.